The 7 T cell receptor beta chains in this list originate from one sample, sequenced in a study of early T cells in non-severe SARS-CoV-2 infection. TCRdb re-called the 5' RACE reads through MiXCR, storing one row per CDR3 protein. There are some 9,500 distinct CDR3 sequences in the sample; under 5.5% occur only once, and over 9.5% lies in the top ten. Sequencing input: whole blood. Receptors originate from an adult who was a healthcare worker with PCR-confirmed SARS-CoV-2 infection or an uninfected control (not recorded which).

This clonotype was recorded at least ten times. This chain uses TRBV7-2 with TRBJ1-1; TRBD1 might be the D (5 bases). The CDR3 totals 13 residues. Trimming stripped 3 bases from V and 8 bases from J, with 13 bases between. Germline lookup yields CDR1 SGHTA and CDR2 FQGNSA. The CDR3 DNA reads TGTGCCAGCAGCTTCGATAGGGGAACCGAAGCTTTCTTT. Its protein product is CASSFDRGTEAFF.

The table lists this clonotype with a few counts. The chain couples TRBV20-1 to TRBJ2-3; TRBD2 aligns across 9 bases. The CDR3 has 15 residues. Looked up from germline, CDR1 is DFQATT and CDR2 is SNEGSKA (reference sequence). After removal of 6 bases from V and 2 bases from J, the junction contained 9 bases not matched to a gene. The CDR3, as DNA: TGCAGTGCGCCAGAGACTAGCGGATTCACAGATACGCAGTATTTT. Protein sequence: CSAPETSGFTDTQYF.

In its sample, this clonotype was seen a few times. The chain is built from TRBV7-9 and TRBJ2-1; 9 nucleotides align to TRBD2. There are 16 residues in the CDR3. Germline loops: CDR1 SEHNR, CDR2 FQNEAQ (reference sequence). Losses at the gene ends were 1 base for V and 5 bases for J; bases not matched to a gene: 6. The CDR3 DNA reads TGTGCCAGCAGCTTAGGGAGTAGCGGGAGTAACAATGAGCAGTTCTTC. Protein: CASSLGSSGSNNEQFF.

This clonotype is judged medium-sized. The rearrangement links TRBV20-1 to TRBJ2-1, with a weak D call TRBD2 (6 bases). Germline CDR1 is DFQATT and CDR2 is SNEGSKA (reference sequence). Trimming pared 0 bases from V and 6 bases from J, leaving 21 bases between. CDR3 length: 17 residues. The CDR3, as DNA: TGCAGTGCTAGAGACTTGACTAGTCGGAGGGCCATCAATGAGCAGTTCTTC. Protein: CSARDLTSRRAINEQFF.

In its sample, this clonotype was seen many times. This chain links TRBV19 with TRBJ1-1; no clear D. V lost 3 bases and J 1 base, leaving 9 bases between the germline ends. This CDR3 has 14 amino acids. Germline-derived CDR1 and CDR2 are LNHDA and SQIVND (reference sequence). DNA of the CDR3: TGTGCCAGTAGTATCGGAGGGTCGAACACTGAAGCTTTCTTT. It is translated as CASSIGGSNTEAFF.

By share, this clonotype counts as medium-sized (0.01 to 0.1%). This sequence joins TRBV28 and TRBJ2-7; TRBD1 agrees at 7 bases. The ends lost 4 bases at V and 3 bases at J; junction bases unmatched: 3. Germline V CDR1 and CDR2: MDHEN, SYDVKM. This CDR3 is built from 13 residues. The CDR3 loop is CASSSTGIYEQYV. The CDR3, as DNA: TGTGCCAGCAGTTCGACAGGGATCTACGAGCAGTACGTC.

This clonotype has ten or more counts. The J gene is TRBJ2-1, the V gene TRBV7-3; D not certain. Germline CDR1 is SGHTA and CDR2 is FQGTGA. Trimming cost V 5 bases and J 0 bases, with 14 bases left between them. The CDR3 spans 16 residues. In DNA, the CDR3 is TGTGCCAGCAGCCCCCAGCAGCTAAGCTCCTACAATGAGCAGTTCTTC. The encoded protein is CASSPQQLSSYNEQFF.